The 18 T cell receptor beta chains below come from one sample, sequenced in a study of technical replicates of blood from several donors. Measured with immunoSEQ multiplex PCR; TCRdb has only the in-frame clones, and not every one. The sample includes 75,000 to 95,000 clones, over 90% seen only once; the top ten take approximately 0.27%. Sequencing used T cells isolated from PBMCs. These receptors all come from a human donor in good health.

This clone was detected a few times. The chain couples TRBV19 to TRBJ1-5, with TRBD1 matching over 7 bases. CDR3 size: 14 residues. Trimming took 8 bases from V and 7 from J; bases not matched to a gene: 11. Looked up from germline, CDR1 is LNHDA and CDR2 is SQIVND (reference sequence). CDR3 sequence (DNA): TGTGCCAGTCGAATGACAGGGAATGCACAGCCCCAGCATTTT. It translates to CASRMTGNAQPQHF.

The chain combines TRBV19 with TRBJ1-6; D unclear. Trimming left V 6 bases short and J 0 bases short, with 3 bases between. Germline V gene sequence: CDR1 LNHDA, CDR2 SQIVND (reference sequence). The CDR3 covers 13 residues. The CDR3 DNA follows: TGTGCCAGTAGCAGCTCCTATAATTCACCCCTCCACTTT. It codes for CASSSSYNSPLHF. Based on the CDR3 plus reference TRBV19 and TRBJ1-6, the full variable domain is DGGITQSPKYLFRKEGQNVTLSCEQNLNHDAMYWYRQDPGQGLRLIYYSQIVNDFQKGDIAEGYSVSREKKESFPLTVTSAQKNPTAFYLCASSSSYNSPLHFGNGTRLTVT.

The gene calls are TRBV28 and TRBJ1-2; D not resolved. V lost 6 bases and J lost 5, with 19 bases in between. Germline V gene sequence: CDR1 MDHEN, CDR2 SYDVKM. The CDR3 loop spans 15 amino acids. The CDR3 is CASSPRIYTLYGYTF. The CDR3 nucleotides read TGTGCCAGCAGCCCTAGGATTTATACTTTATATGGCTACACCTTC.

The gene calls are TRBV19 and TRBJ2-7, with a possible D match to TRBD1 (5 bases). CDR1 is LNHDA and CDR2 is SQIVND in the germline V gene (reference sequence). Trimming took off 1 base at V and 4 bases at J, with 8 bases between the two ends. The CDR3 loop spans 13 amino acids. CDR3 region: CASSIGGLYEQYF. The CDR3 DNA follows: TGTGCCAGTAGTATAGGGGGCCTTTACGAGCAGTACTTC.

The chain links TRBV7-9 to TRBJ2-1; 7 nucleotides align to TRBD1. The CDR3 spans 16 residues. The germline V gene has CDR1 SEHNR and CDR2 FQNEAQ (reference sequence). Germline trimming cut 1 base from V and 2 bases from J; bases unmatched to any gene: 5. The CDR3 here is CASSLEGTVPYNEQFF. As DNA, the CDR3 is TGTGCCAGCAGCTTAGAGGGGACAGTCCCCTACAATGAGCAGTTCTTC.

The V and J genes are TRBV6-5 and TRBJ1-2; 8 nucleotides agree with TRBD1. This CDR3 contains 14 residues. The germline V gene encodes CDR1 MNHEY and CDR2 SVGAGI. With 5 bases clipped from V and 8 bases from J, the junction kept 10 bases outside the gene matches. CDR3 DNA sequence: TGTGCCAGCAGTCCGGACAGGGTGACTTTCGGCTACACCTTC. Amino acids: CASSPDRVTFGYTF.

The chain links TRBV6-5 to TRBJ1-2; 7 nucleotides align to TRBD1. Per germline, CDR1 MNHEY and CDR2 SVGAGI. The CDR3 consists of 15 residues. V dropped 5 bases and J dropped 2; count of bases not matched to a gene: 8. The CDR3 is CASSTLRGANYGYTF. The CDR3 DNA reads as TGTGCCAGCAGTACGCTCAGGGGGGCCAACTATGGCTACACCTTC.

The chain joins TRBV18 to TRBJ2-1, with TRBD1 as a possible D gene (6 bases). The CDR3 has 13 amino acids. Trimming stripped 3 bases from V and 5 bases from J, with 8 bases between. Germline V gene lookup returns CDR1 KGHSH and CDR2 LQKENI. The CDR3 region has the DNA TGTGCCAGCTCACCGGGACAAGACAATGAGCAGTTCTTC. It translates to CASSPGQDNEQFF.

This clone was seen only once. The chain employs TRBV29-1 and TRBJ1-2, with TRBD1 as a possible D gene (6 bases). With 5 bases removed from V and 3 bases from J, the gap between germline ends came to 10 bases. The germline gives CDR1 SQVTM, CDR2 ANQGSEA. The CDR3 sequence is 12 residues long. CDR3 sequence reads: CSVRGGDYGYTF. CDR3 coding DNA: TGCAGCGTTAGGGGGGGTGACTATGGCTACACCTTC.

V is TRBV7-2 and J is TRBJ2-7; maybe TRBD1 (6 bases). Trimming removed 4 bases at V and 0 bases at J, with 16 bases between. CDR1 and CDR2 (germline): SGHTA, FQGNSA. This CDR3 contains 16 residues. Here the CDR3 reads CASSSIFGQNSYEQYF. The CDR3 region has the DNA TGTGCCAGCAGCTCGATTTTCGGACAGAACTCCTACGAGCAGTACTTC.

The chain uses TRBV5-1 and TRBJ1-6, with TRBD1 as a possible D gene (6 bases). This CDR3 has 17 amino acids. V lost 0 bases, J lost 8 bases, and 18 bases lay in between. CDR1 and CDR2 from the germline V gene are SGHRS and YFSETQ. The CDR3 region is CASSLGYGGEGHSPLHF. The CDR3 nucleotides read TGCGCCAGCAGCTTGGGATATGGGGGCGAGGGGCATTCACCCCTCCACTTT.

V usage is TRBV29-1 and J usage is TRBJ2-1, with TRBD2 as a possible D gene (7 bases). V lost 8 bases and J 11 bases, leaving 16 bases between the germline ends. The CDR3 totals 11 residues. CDR1 and CDR2 (germline): SQVTM, ANQGSEA. CDR3 amino acids: CSFWGGTKQFF. The CDR3 region has the DNA TGCAGCTTTTGGGGGGGGACAAAGCAGTTCTTC.

The DNA for the CDR3 is TGTGCCAGCAGTCCAGGGGTTCCTAGCAATCAGCCCCAGCATTTT. Protein: CASSPGVPSNQPQHF. This chain joins TRBV6-5 and TRBJ1-5, with D possibly TRBD1 on 6 matching bases. The V gene's germline CDR1 is MNHEY and CDR2 SVGAGI. The CDR3 runs 15 residues. Trimming removed 5 bases at V and 0 bases at J, with 11 bases between.

This clone was observed once. The chain joins TRBV30 to TRBJ2-1; 9 nucleotides match TRBD2. V shed 3 bases, J shed 9 bases, and the junction held 9 bases outside the gene matches. This CDR3 spans 14 amino acids. Looked up from germline, CDR1 is GTSNPN and CDR2 is SVGIG (reference sequence). In DNA, the CDR3 is TGTGCCTGGAGCCGTGCGGGGGGGATTGTTGAGCAGTTCTTC. It yields the protein CAWSRAGGIVEQFF.

The J gene is TRBJ1-4, the V gene TRBV30; TRBD1 matches 10 bases. The CDR3 extends over 15 amino acids. Germline CDR1 GTSNPN, CDR2 SVGIG (reference sequence). Trimming at V came to 2 bases and at J to 10 bases, leaving 10 bases not matched to a gene. CDR3 amino acids: CAWSPRGQGEGKLFF. The CDR3 DNA reads TGTGCCTGGAGTCCTCGAGGACAGGGGGAAGGAAAACTGTTTTTT.

This chain links TRBV5-4 with TRBJ1-3; possible D gene TRBD1, 6 bases. The CDR3 loop spans 15 amino acids. The germline CDR1 and CDR2 sequences are SGHNT and YYREEE (reference sequence). With 2 bases removed from V and 4 bases from J, the gap between germline ends came to 13 bases. CDR3 loop: CASSFRGSGGNTIYF. CDR3 DNA: TGTGCCAGCAGCTTCAGGGGTTCAGGGGGAAACACCATATATTTT.

The chain couples TRBV7-9 to TRBJ2-7; D is perhaps TRBD1 (6 bases). This CDR3 spans 12 amino acids. CDR1 is SEHNR, CDR2 FQNEAQ, per germline (reference sequence). The V gene lost 3 bases and the J gene lost 4 bases, with 7 bases spanning the gap. CDR3: CASSFRGYEQYF. The CDR3 nucleotides read TGTGCCAGCAGCTTCAGGGGATACGAGCAGTACTTC. The full variable domain, its missing parts supplied by reference TRBV7-9 and TRBJ2-7, is DTGVSQNPRHKITKRGQNVTFRCDPISEHNRLYWYRQTLGQGPEFLTYFQNEAQLEKSRLLSDRFSAERPKGSFSTLEIQRTEQGDSAMYLCASSFRGYEQYFGPGTRLTVT.

The V gene is TRBV27, the J gene TRBJ1-1; TRBD1 might be the D (6 bases). This CDR3 has 13 amino acids. Germline-derived CDR1 and CDR2 are MNHEY and SMNVEV (reference sequence). V lost 3 bases and J 6 bases, leaving 11 bases between the germline ends. CDR3 coding DNA: TGTGCCAGCAGTTTTCAGGGGTTCTCTGAAGCTTTCTTT. It codes for CASSFQGFSEAFF.